This T cell receptor (beta chain) originates from a study of type 1 regulatory T cells. The overall study: T-allo10 is an in vitro-generated, Tr1-enriched CD4 T cell product specific for alloantigen.

About this clonotype itself: Antigen: not known.

This CDR3 comprises 14 residues. From germline, CDR1 is MDHEN and CDR2 SYDVKM. Trimming removed 5 bases at V and 2 bases at J, with 13 bases between. Each CDR3 protein gets one entry after TCRdb re-called the reads with MiXCR. This sample has around 14,000 distinct CDR3 sequences; 12% to 15% occur once, and the top ten carry 15% to 19%. Material: cultured T cells, either the whole culture or a sorted T cell fraction (not recorded which). This TCR was recovered from a human donor in good health. This chain uses TRBV28 with TRBJ2-7; D remains unclear. In DNA form, the CDR3 reads TGTGCCAGCAGTACTGGCGGATCCCCCTACGAGCAGTACTTC. Translation gives CASSTGGSPYEQYF. The complete variable domain, with remaining parts taken from reference TRBV28 and TRBJ2-7, reads DVKVTQSSRYLVKRTGEKVFLECVQDMDHENMFWYRQDPGLGLRLIYFSYDVKMKEKGDIPEGYSVSREKKERFSLILESASTNQTSMYLCASSTGGSPYEQYFGPGTRLTVT.